The 10 T cell receptor beta chains in this list originate from one sample, sequenced in a study of graft-versus-host responses after intestinal transplantation. Some clones are missing from TCRdb's copy, which holds only in-frame ones; the method was immunoSEQ multiplex PCR. Of about 120,000 clones in the sample, roughly 95% are singletons; the top ten hold more than 3%. Their target antigens are unknown. Sample: unstimulated CD8+ T cells sorted from spleen or lymph node cells, taken before intestinal transplant. Source of these receptors: a human donor who received an intestinal transplant.

This sequence joins TRBV11-2 and TRBJ2-1; 8 nucleotides align to TRBD1. Looked up from germline, CDR1 is SGHAT and CDR2 is FQNNGV. CDR3 size: 15 residues. V trimming: 1 base; J trimming: 8 bases; junction bases outside the gene matches: 7. CDR3 coding DNA: TGTGCCAGCAGCTTAGGTGGCAGGGGGCAGGATGAGCAGTTCTTC. As protein: CASSLGGRGQDEQFF.

This chain connects TRBV28 to TRBJ2-7, with D uncertain. This CDR3 contains 14 residues. The V gene lost 6 bases and the J gene lost 3 bases, with 15 bases spanning the gap. Germline V lookup: CDR1 MDHEN, CDR2 SYDVKM. CDR3 in DNA: TGTGCCAGCAGGGTCCAGGACGATAGCTACGAGCAGTACTTC. This sequence encodes CASRVQDDSYEQYF.

This chain links TRBV2 with TRBJ1-4; D perhaps matches TRBD1 (6 bases). Trimming cost V 7 bases and J 3 bases, with 15 bases left between them. The CDR3 runs to 15 residues. Germline assignment: CDR1 SNHLY and CDR2 FYNNEI. This CDR3 reads CASNGFRGPNEKLFF. Written as DNA, the CDR3 is TGTGCCAGCAATGGATTCAGGGGACCTAATGAAAAACTGTTTTTT. Full variable domain (missing parts from reference TRBV2 and TRBJ1-4): EPEVTQTPSHQVTQMGQEVILRCVPISNHLYFYWYRQILGQKVEFLVSFYNNEISEKSEIFDDQFSVERPDGSNFTLKIRSTKLEDSAMYFCASNGFRGPNEKLFFGSGTQLSVL.

The chain uses TRBV2 and TRBJ2-1; TRBD2 aligns across 11 bases. V shed 7 bases, J shed 3 bases, and the junction held 2 bases outside the gene matches. The CDR3 runs to 14 residues. The germline gives CDR1 SNHLY, CDR2 FYNNEI. The CDR3 DNA reads as TGTGCCAGCATCGGGACTAGCGGCTACAATGAGCAGTTCTTC. Translation: CASIGTSGYNEQFF.

This clone appeared a single time. This chain connects TRBV29-1 to TRBJ2-7, with D possibly TRBD1 on 6 matching bases. This CDR3 has 13 residues. From germline, CDR1 is SQVTM and CDR2 ANQGSEA. V shed 5 bases and J shed 2 bases, with 13 bases lying between them. CDR3 coding DNA: TGCAGCGTTCCCGGGACAAACCCCTACGAGCAGTACTTC. This gives the protein CSVPGTNPYEQYF.

The chain recombines TRBV27 with TRBJ1-1, with a possible D match to TRBD1 (6 bases). The germline gives CDR1 MNHEY, CDR2 SMNVEV (reference sequence). Between the trimmed V and J ends, which lost 6 bases and 4 bases, there was a span of 15 bases. CDR3 size: 14 residues. The chain's CDR3 is CASSPQGGGTEAFF. The CDR3 nucleotides are TGTGCCAGCAGCCCACAGGGAGGGGGCACTGAAGCTTTCTTT.

This sequence joins TRBV19 and TRBJ2-5, with D tentatively TRBD2 (7 bases). V lost 5 bases and J lost 3, with 16 bases in between. The CDR3 loop spans 15 amino acids. Germline V gene lookup returns CDR1 LNHDA and CDR2 SQIVND (reference sequence). CDR3: CASSPWGGAEETQYF. In nucleotides, the CDR3 is TGTGCCAGTAGTCCCTGGGGGGGGGCGGAAGAGACCCAGTACTTC.

The chain has TRBV4-1 and TRBJ1-1; 12 bases match TRBD1. Germline loops: CDR1 MGHRA, CDR2 YSYEKL. This CDR3 has 17 residues. Unmatched junction bases numbered 6, after V lost 3 bases and J lost 1 base. The CDR3 DNA reads as TGCGCCAGCAGCCACGCGCCGGGACAGGGGGCGAACACTGAAGCTTTCTTT. Its protein is CASSHAPGQGANTEAFF.

This rearrangement joins TRBV7-8 to TRBJ2-7, with D perhaps matching TRBD2 (6 bases). The CDR3 is 16 residues long. With 4 bases removed from V and 1 base from J, the gap between germline ends came to 17 bases. The germline V gene encodes CDR1 SGHVS and CDR2 FQNEAQ. The CDR3: CASSYRGDWGSYEQYF. CDR3 nucleotides: TGTGCCAGCAGCTACAGAGGGGACTGGGGGTCCTACGAGCAGTACTTC.

The J gene is TRBJ2-7, the V gene TRBV21-1; TRBD1 is the table's D call, not checked against the DNA. TRBV21-1 is flagged as a pseudogene. The CDR3 loop spans 11 amino acids. The CDR3 DNA sequence: TGTGCCAGCAAAAGGGGATACGAGCAGTACTTC. Amino acid sequence: CASKRGYEQYF.